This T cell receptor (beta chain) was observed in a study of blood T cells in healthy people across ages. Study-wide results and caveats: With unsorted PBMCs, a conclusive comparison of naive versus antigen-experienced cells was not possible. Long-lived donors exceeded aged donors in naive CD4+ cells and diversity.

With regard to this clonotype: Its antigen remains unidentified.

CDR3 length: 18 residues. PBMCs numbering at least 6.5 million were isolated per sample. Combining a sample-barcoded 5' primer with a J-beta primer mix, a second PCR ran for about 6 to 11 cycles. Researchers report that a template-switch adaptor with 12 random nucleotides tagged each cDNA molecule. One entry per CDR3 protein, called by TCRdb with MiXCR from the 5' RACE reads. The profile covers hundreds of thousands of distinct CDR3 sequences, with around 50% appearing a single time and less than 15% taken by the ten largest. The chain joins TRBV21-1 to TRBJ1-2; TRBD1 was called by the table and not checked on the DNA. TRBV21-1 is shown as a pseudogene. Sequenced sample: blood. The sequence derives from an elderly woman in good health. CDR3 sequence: CASILPGGADRANYGYTF. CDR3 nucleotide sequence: TGTGCCAGCATCCTCCCTGGGGGGGCCGATCGAGCTAACTATGGCTACACCTTC.